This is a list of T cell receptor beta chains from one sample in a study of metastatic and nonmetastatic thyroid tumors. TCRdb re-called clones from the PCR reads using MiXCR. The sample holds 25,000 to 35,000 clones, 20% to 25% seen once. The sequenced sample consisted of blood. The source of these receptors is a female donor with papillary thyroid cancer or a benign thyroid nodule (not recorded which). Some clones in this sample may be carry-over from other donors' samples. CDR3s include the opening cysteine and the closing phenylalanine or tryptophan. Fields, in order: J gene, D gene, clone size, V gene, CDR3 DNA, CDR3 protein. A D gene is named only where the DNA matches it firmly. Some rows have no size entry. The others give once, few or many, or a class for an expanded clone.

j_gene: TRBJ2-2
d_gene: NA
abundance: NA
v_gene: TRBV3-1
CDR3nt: TGTGCCAGCAGCCAAGGGGTTATGAGGATGGAGGAGCTGTTTTTT
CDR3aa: CASSQGVMRMEELFF

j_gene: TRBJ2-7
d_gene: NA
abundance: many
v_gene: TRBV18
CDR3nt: TGTGCCAGCTCACCCGCCGGGACCGTAACCACCTACGAGCAGTACTTC
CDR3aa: CASSPAGTVTTYEQYF

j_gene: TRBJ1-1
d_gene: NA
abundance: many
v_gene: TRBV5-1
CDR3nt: TGCGCCAGCAGCTTGGTGGCAGGGGTAGAAACTGAAGCTTTCTTT
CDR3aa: CASSLVAGVETEAFF

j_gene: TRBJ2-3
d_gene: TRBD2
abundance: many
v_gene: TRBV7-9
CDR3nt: TGTGCCAGCAGCTTAGCGGGAGGGGCAGATACGCAGTATTTT
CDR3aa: CASSLAGGADTQYF

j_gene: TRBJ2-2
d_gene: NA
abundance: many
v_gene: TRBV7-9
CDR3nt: TGTGCCAGCAGCTGGGAAGGGGCTGGGGAGCTGTTTTTT
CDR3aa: CASSWEGAGELFF

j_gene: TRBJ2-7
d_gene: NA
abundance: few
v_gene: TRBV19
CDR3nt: TGTGCCAGTAGTATTCGAGGGACCGAGCAGTACTTC
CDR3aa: CASSIRGTEQYF

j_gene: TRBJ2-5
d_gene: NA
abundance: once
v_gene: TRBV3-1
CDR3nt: TGTGCCAGCAGCCTGACAGCCGGAGAGACCCAGTACTTC
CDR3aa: CASSLTAGETQYF

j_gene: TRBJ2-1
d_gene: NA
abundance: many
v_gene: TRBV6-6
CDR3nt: TGTGCCAGCAGTTACTCGATAAATGAGCAGTTCTTC
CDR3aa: CASSYSINEQFF

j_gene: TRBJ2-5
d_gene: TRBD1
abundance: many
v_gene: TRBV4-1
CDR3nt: TGCGCCAGCAGCGGTAGGGGGCACGAGACCCAGTACTTC
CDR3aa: CASSGRGHETQYF

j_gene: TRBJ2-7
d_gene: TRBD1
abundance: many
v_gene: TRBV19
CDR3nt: TGTGCCAGTAGTATAGATCTTTGGGACAGGTCCTACGAGCAGTACTTC
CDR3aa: CASSIDLWDRSYEQYF

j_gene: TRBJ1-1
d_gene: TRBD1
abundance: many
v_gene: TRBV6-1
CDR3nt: TGTGCCAGCAGTTTTACAGGGGCCACTGAAGCTTTCTTT
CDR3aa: CASSFTGATEAFF

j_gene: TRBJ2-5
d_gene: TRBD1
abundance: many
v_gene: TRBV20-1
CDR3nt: TGCAGTGCTAGTAGGCCAGGGGGTCAGGAGACCCAGTACTTC
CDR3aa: CSASRPGGQETQYF

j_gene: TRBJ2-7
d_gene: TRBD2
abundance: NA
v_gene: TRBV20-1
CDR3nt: TGCAGTGCTAGAGGTTTTTTGGCGGGAGTAGGCGAGCAGTACTTC
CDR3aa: CSARGFLAGVGEQYF

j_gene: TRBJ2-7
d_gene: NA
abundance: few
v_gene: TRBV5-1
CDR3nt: TGCGCCAGCAGCTTGGCCCCTGGACTGGGAACCTACGAGCAGTACTTC
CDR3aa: CASSLAPGLGTYEQYF

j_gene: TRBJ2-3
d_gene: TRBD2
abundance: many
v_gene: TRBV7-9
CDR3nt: TGTGCCAGCAGCCGACCCGGGACTAGCGCAGATACGCAGTATTTT
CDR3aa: CASSRPGTSADTQYF

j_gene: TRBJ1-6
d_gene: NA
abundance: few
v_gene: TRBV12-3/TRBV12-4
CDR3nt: TGTGCCAGCAGGCGCGGACAGTACAATTCACCCCTCCACTTT
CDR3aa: CASRRGQYNSPLHF

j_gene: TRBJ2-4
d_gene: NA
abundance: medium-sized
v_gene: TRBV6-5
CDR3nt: TGTGCCAGCAGTTACTCCCGGGACATTAAAAACATTCAGTACTTC
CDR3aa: CASSYSRDIKNIQYF